Reported below is one T cell receptor beta chain. The source of the sample is a study of T cell responses to AZD1222 COVID-19 vaccine. Germline values: CDR1 MNHEY, CDR2 SMNVEV (reference sequence). This CDR3 contains 13 residues. Trimming removed 3 bases from V and 6 bases from J, with 11 bases in between. Only in-frame clones appear in the TCRdb table, and some are missing; sequencing was by immunoSEQ multiplex PCR. The sample holds fewer than 150,000 clones, more than 85% seen once. This specimen consisted of peripheral blood, obtained on day 0 of AZD1222 vaccination. This TCR came from an adult in good health. This chain joins TRBV27 and TRBJ1-2; D gene ambiguous. For the CDR3, the DNA is TGTGCCAGCAGTTTCGTCGGGAGGGATGGCTACACCTTC. Residues: CASSFVGRDGYTF.